This T cell receptor beta chain was retrieved from a study of blood T cell repertoires in COVID-19 (dated by TCRdb to 2018 to 2021). At the level of the whole study: Collaborator samples came from the United States, Italy and Spain and covered acute and convalescent phases of COVID-19. The prospective study material was composed of cDNA or gDNA derived from T cells, B-cell-depleted T cells, or PBMCs. The dataset comprised deeply sampled blood TCRbeta repertoires from subjects exposed to, actively infected with, or recovered from COVID-19. The repertoires were released in a freely available public database intended as a resource for research on the immune response to SARS-CoV-2. The samples were drawn from the first 160 participants of the ongoing ImmuneRACE study and from over a thousand subjects provided by 6 global collaborators. A de-identified subject ID, COVID-19 status, age in years and sex were almost always included in the sample metadata. Where available, HLA class I and class II types were obtained from metadata supplied by the sample provider rather than from assay-based typing. Summary of the overall study and its limitations: Clinical and demographic metadata were provided uncurated, with the amount varying by source and participant.

From its cysteine to its phenylalanine, the CDR3 spans 22 amino acids. Left in the record is the CDR3 DNA by itself, 66 bases read in frame from the first base. Regarding this clone: Its antigen is still unknown. No clone much larger than this one lies a single base away; base qualities are absent.

The collaborating institutions used their own protocols to collect whole blood in K2EDTA tubes. For TCRbeta analysis, collaborators shipped samples in one of three forms: frozen whole blood, isolated PBMCs, or DNA extracted from either of those sample types. The immunoSEQ Assay, a bias-controlled multiplex PCR, was used to amplify TCRbeta CDR3 regions from genomic DNA. As for how the authors treated the data: The number of nucleated cells in each sample was estimated from the amplification of reference gene primers within the assay. To quantify the absolute abundance of each unique TCRbeta CDR3 rearrangement, sequence reads were collapsed and filtered. For each sample, productive Simpson clonality was calculated as the square root of Simpson's diversity index over productive rearrangements. The clones in this table, taken by TCRdb from immuneACCESS, are in-frame only. Not every clone is retained; where verified, under half of the shortfall comes from an unresolved V gene, and the cause of the rest is unknown. The DNA gave D and trimming, while V, J and clone size come from that table. For this sample there are 150,000 or so clones; around 85% appear just once. The ten biggest clones cover roughly 29% of the sample.

The chain joins TRBV12-1 to TRBJ1-4; the table's TRBD1 call for D was not verified on the DNA. TRBV12-1 is flagged as a pseudogene. This clonotype was sampled from a woman aged 55-69 years with acute or convalescent COVID-19. The sequenced sample consisted of peripheral blood. The DNA reads TGTGCCAGCAGCCCGAGACAGGGCCGAGTGATAACCTTTAGATCAACTAATGAAAAACTGTTTTTT. It specifies CASSPRQGRVITFRSTNEKLFF.